A selection of T cell receptor beta chains follows, all from one sample in a study of OX40 agonist ivuxolimab in advanced cancers. The assay was immunoSEQ multiplex PCR, and TCRdb's table has in-frame clones only and misses some. The sample holds 8,500 to 14,000 clones, nearly 85% seen once. The material sequenced was CD4+ or CD8+ T cells sorted from blood, taken in a trial of the OX40 agonist ivuxolimab. Receptor source: an adult with an advanced solid tumor such as melanoma, head and neck, liver or kidney cancer. The CDR3 runs from the conserved cysteine through the conserved F or W. The order of the fields is V gene, D gene, clone size, J gene, CDR3 DNA, CDR3 protein. The D gene is left open where the match is weak. The size of a clone is reported for some rows only, either as once, few or many, or as a class for expanded clones.

v_call: TRBV7-8
d_call: NA
clone_size: NA
j_call: TRBJ1-6
cdr3_nt: TGTGCCAGCAGCTTAGAGAGGAGTTCACCCCTCCACTTT
cdr3_aa: CASSLERSSPLHF

v_call: TRBV30
d_call: NA
clone_size: few
j_call: TRBJ1-5
cdr3_nt: TGTGCCTGGACCACACGGGACTATAGCAATCAGCCCCAGCATTTT
cdr3_aa: CAWTTRDYSNQPQHF

v_call: TRBV4-2
d_call: NA
clone_size: NA
j_call: TRBJ2-4
cdr3_nt: TGTGCCAGCAGCTCTCCAGGACACCTAGCCAAAAACATTCAGTACTTC
cdr3_aa: CASSSPGHLAKNIQYF

v_call: TRBV27
d_call: TRBD2
clone_size: NA
j_call: TRBJ2-1
cdr3_nt: TGTGCCAGCAGTTTCACCGGGACTAGCGAGCAGTTCTTC
cdr3_aa: CASSFTGTSEQFF

v_call: TRBV27
d_call: TRBD1
clone_size: NA
j_call: TRBJ2-7
cdr3_nt: TGTGCCAGCAGTTTATTCCCCGGGACAGCATACGAGCAGTACTTC
cdr3_aa: CASSLFPGTAYEQYF

v_call: TRBV11-2
d_call: TRBD2
clone_size: NA
j_call: TRBJ2-3
cdr3_nt: TGTGCCAGCAGCTTAAGCGGGAACCATTACACAGATACGCAGTATTTT
cdr3_aa: CASSLSGNHYTDTQYF

v_call: TRBV11-2
d_call: TRBD1
clone_size: NA
j_call: TRBJ2-2
cdr3_nt: TGTGCCAGCAGCTCTCGCCGGACAGGGGTGTTGGTCGGGGAGCTGTTTTTT
cdr3_aa: CASSSRRTGVLVGELFF

v_call: TRBV27
d_call: TRBD1
clone_size: NA
j_call: TRBJ1-2
cdr3_nt: TGTGCCAGCAGTAGAGGGGGACAGGGCGCAGCCGGCTACACCTTC
cdr3_aa: CASSRGGQGAAGYTF

v_call: TRBV11-1
d_call: TRBD1
clone_size: NA
j_call: TRBJ1-3
cdr3_nt: TGTGCCAGCAGCTCGGTTAACAGGGGACCCGGAGGAAACACCATATATTTT
cdr3_aa: CASSSVNRGPGGNTIYF

v_call: TRBV5-5
d_call: NA
clone_size: once
j_call: TRBJ1-2
cdr3_nt: TGTGCCAGCAGCTTAGACGAAAGGGGGGGCGAGGTTGGCTACACCTTC
cdr3_aa: CASSLDERGGEVGYTF

v_call: TRBV28
d_call: NA
clone_size: NA
j_call: TRBJ2-7
cdr3_nt: TGTGCCAGCAGTTTAGGAGGGCTAACGAGCTCCTACGAGCAGTACTTC
cdr3_aa: CASSLGGLTSSYEQYF

v_call: TRBV25-1
d_call: NA
clone_size: NA
j_call: TRBJ1-4
cdr3_nt: TGTGCCAGCAGTGAATCACCCAGGGTAGGCGAAAAACTGTTTTTT
cdr3_aa: CASSESPRVGEKLFF

v_call: TRBV28
d_call: TRBD2
clone_size: NA
j_call: TRBJ2-1
cdr3_nt: TGTGCCAGCAGGGGACTAGCGGGAGCTATAGATGAGCAGTTCTTC
cdr3_aa: CASRGLAGAIDEQFF

v_call: TRBV2
d_call: TRBD2
clone_size: few
j_call: TRBJ2-3
cdr3_nt: TGTGCCAGCAGAAGGACTAGCGGAACAGATACGCAGTATTTT
cdr3_aa: CASRRTSGTDTQYF

v_call: TRBV4-1
d_call: NA
clone_size: NA
j_call: TRBJ1-5
cdr3_nt: TGCGCCAGCAGCCAAGAGGAATACGATAGCAATCAGCCCCAGCATTTT
cdr3_aa: CASSQEEYDSNQPQHF

v_call: TRBV7-6
d_call: TRBD1
clone_size: once
j_call: TRBJ2-7
cdr3_nt: TGTGCCAGCAGCTTACGTGACAGGGGCGAGCAGTACTTC
cdr3_aa: CASSLRDRGEQYF

v_call: TRBV11-3
d_call: NA
clone_size: NA
j_call: TRBJ2-3
cdr3_nt: TGTGCCAGCATGGGATTCGGGTCAGATACGCAGTATTTT
cdr3_aa: CASMGFGSDTQYF

v_call: TRBV11-1
d_call: NA
clone_size: NA
j_call: TRBJ2-7
cdr3_nt: TGTGCCAGCAGCAGGACAGTCTACGAGCAGTACTTC
cdr3_aa: CASSRTVYEQYF

v_call: TRBV29-1
d_call: NA
clone_size: NA
j_call: TRBJ2-1
cdr3_nt: TGCAGCGTTGAAACGGACACCTACAATGAGCAGTTCTTC
cdr3_aa: CSVETDTYNEQFF

v_call: TRBV28
d_call: NA
clone_size: NA
j_call: TRBJ1-2
cdr3_nt: TGTGCCAGCAGTTTCGGCGGGGGGATTGGCTACACCTTC
cdr3_aa: CASSFGGGIGYTF

v_call: TRBV7-8
d_call: NA
clone_size: few
j_call: TRBJ2-5
cdr3_nt: TGTGCCAGCGGAGACAACCCCCTTTACTTC
cdr3_aa: CASGDNPLYF

v_call: TRBV7-2
d_call: NA
clone_size: NA
j_call: TRBJ2-3
cdr3_nt: TGTGCATGTGGTACAGATACGCAGTATTTT
cdr3_aa: CACGTDTQYF

v_call: TRBV6-6
d_call: TRBD2
clone_size: NA
j_call: TRBJ2-1
cdr3_nt: TGTGCCAGCAGTCTGACGATTAGCGGGAGTTACAATGAGCAGTTCTTC
cdr3_aa: CASSLTISGSYNEQFF

v_call: TRBV6-5
d_call: TRBD1
clone_size: NA
j_call: TRBJ2-7
cdr3_nt: TGTGCCAGCAGAAAGAGGGACAGCCCTTTCGAGCAGTACTTC
cdr3_aa: CASRKRDSPFEQYF

v_call: TRBV28
d_call: NA
clone_size: NA
j_call: TRBJ2-7
cdr3_nt: TGTGCCAGCAGTTCCGGTTACGAGCAGTACTTC
cdr3_aa: CASSSGYEQYF

v_call: TRBV5-6
d_call: TRBD2
clone_size: NA
j_call: TRBJ2-7
cdr3_nt: TGTGCCAGCAACATAGCGGGAGTTGTCCCCTACGAGCAGTACTTC
cdr3_aa: CASNIAGVVPYEQYF

v_call: TRBV4-1
d_call: TRBD1
clone_size: NA
j_call: TRBJ2-1
cdr3_nt: TGCGCCAGCAGCCCAGGACAGGGATGGTACAATGAGCAGTTCTTC
cdr3_aa: CASSPGQGWYNEQFF

v_call: TRBV11-3
d_call: NA
clone_size: NA
j_call: TRBJ2-7
cdr3_nt: TGTGCCAGCAGCTCCCGGTCAGGGGAAGTGGGCGACGAGCAGTACTTC
cdr3_aa: CASSSRSGEVGDEQYF

v_call: TRBV4-3
d_call: NA
clone_size: NA
j_call: TRBJ2-1
cdr3_nt: TGCGCCAGCAGCCCTTACCGCCATTCCTACAATGAGCAGTTCTTC
cdr3_aa: CASSPYRHSYNEQFF

v_call: TRBV7-2
d_call: TRBD1
clone_size: NA
j_call: TRBJ2-5
cdr3_nt: TGTGCCAGCAGCCTGGGGGGGGACAGGGCTCGAAAAGAGACCCAGTACTTC
cdr3_aa: CASSLGGDRARKETQYF

v_call: TRBV7-9
d_call: NA
clone_size: NA
j_call: TRBJ2-5
cdr3_nt: TGTGCCAGCAGCCCAGAGAGTGGAAAAGAGACCCAGTACTTC
cdr3_aa: CASSPESGKETQYF

v_call: TRBV10-3
d_call: NA
clone_size: NA
j_call: TRBJ2-7
cdr3_nt: TGTGCCATCAGTGACCCCGGGACCACTTCCTACGAGCAGTACTTC
cdr3_aa: CAISDPGTTSYEQYF

v_call: TRBV6-5
d_call: NA
clone_size: NA
j_call: TRBJ1-5
cdr3_nt: TGTGCCAGCAGTTACTCGGTTTTGCGCAATCAGCCCCAGCATTTT
cdr3_aa: CASSYSVLRNQPQHF

v_call: TRBV5-5
d_call: TRBD1
clone_size: medium-sized
j_call: TRBJ1-5
cdr3_nt: TGTGCCAGCAGCCCTCGACAGGGAGCAGTACAGCCCCAGCATTTT
cdr3_aa: CASSPRQGAVQPQHF

v_call: TRBV6-5
d_call: TRBD1
clone_size: NA
j_call: TRBJ1-4
cdr3_nt: TGTGCCAGCAGTACGGGACAGGGGTATCGAGAAAAACTGTTTTTT
cdr3_aa: CASSTGQGYREKLFF

v_call: TRBV4-1
d_call: NA
clone_size: NA
j_call: TRBJ1-3
cdr3_nt: TGCGCCAGCAGCAGTACCCTTTGGGGAAACACCATATATTTT
cdr3_aa: CASSSTLWGNTIYF

v_call: TRBV11-3
d_call: NA
clone_size: NA
j_call: TRBJ2-7
cdr3_nt: TGTGCCAGCAGCTTAGGGAGGTGGACCGAGCAGTACTTC
cdr3_aa: CASSLGRWTEQYF

v_call: TRBV18
d_call: NA
clone_size: NA
j_call: TRBJ2-5
cdr3_nt: TGTGCCAGCTCACCTGGAGGGGATACAGGCCAGACCCAGTACTTC
cdr3_aa: CASSPGGDTGQTQYF

v_call: TRBV9
d_call: TRBD2
clone_size: NA
j_call: TRBJ2-1
cdr3_nt: TGTGCCAGCAGCGTAGGGAGCGGGAGTAACAATGAGCAGTTCTTC
cdr3_aa: CASSVGSGSNNEQFF

v_call: TRBV28
d_call: TRBD1
clone_size: few
j_call: TRBJ1-1
cdr3_nt: TGTGCCAGCAGTCCAATCCAGGGGGGAGGTGAAGCTTTCTTT
cdr3_aa: CASSPIQGGGEAFF

v_call: TRBV13
d_call: NA
clone_size: NA
j_call: TRBJ1-6
cdr3_nt: TGTGCCAGCAGCTACGCGGGCTCTTATAATTCACCCCTCCACTTT
cdr3_aa: CASSYAGSYNSPLHF

v_call: TRBV6-1
d_call: TRBD1
clone_size: NA
j_call: TRBJ2-7
cdr3_nt: TGTGCCAGCAGACCCGGGACAGGGGGCTACGAGCAGTACTTC
cdr3_aa: CASRPGTGGYEQYF

v_call: TRBV5-6
d_call: TRBD1
clone_size: NA
j_call: TRBJ1-1
cdr3_nt: TGTGCCAGCAGCCCAGGGGGGGCTGAAGCTTTCTTT
cdr3_aa: CASSPGGAEAFF

v_call: TRBV7-9
d_call: TRBD2
clone_size: NA
j_call: TRBJ2-1
cdr3_nt: TGTGCCAGCAGCCGGGGGGTAGCGGGAGAGACTGAGCAGTTCTTC
cdr3_aa: CASSRGVAGETEQFF

v_call: TRBV19
d_call: TRBD2
clone_size: NA
j_call: TRBJ2-1
cdr3_nt: TGTGCCAGCACTAGCGGTACAAATGAGCAGTTCTTC
cdr3_aa: CASTSGTNEQFF

v_call: TRBV6-4
d_call: TRBD2
clone_size: NA
j_call: TRBJ2-3
cdr3_nt: TGTGCCAGCAGTGAAAGTGTGGGAGGGGGCACAGATACGCAGTATTTT
cdr3_aa: CASSESVGGGTDTQYF

v_call: TRBV27
d_call: NA
clone_size: NA
j_call: TRBJ2-1
cdr3_nt: TGTGCCAGCAGACCCGGATACAATGAGCAGTTCTTC
cdr3_aa: CASRPGYNEQFF

v_call: TRBV7-9
d_call: TRBD1
clone_size: NA
j_call: TRBJ2-7
cdr3_nt: TGTGCCAGCAGCTTAGGAACAGGGGCCTACGAGCAGTACTTC
cdr3_aa: CASSLGTGAYEQYF

v_call: TRBV28
d_call: TRBD2
clone_size: few
j_call: TRBJ2-1
cdr3_nt: TGTGCCAGCAGGGGGACTAGCGGGGGATACAATGAGCAGTTCTTC
cdr3_aa: CASRGTSGGYNEQFF

v_call: TRBV5-1
d_call: TRBD2
clone_size: NA
j_call: TRBJ2-5
cdr3_nt: TGCGCCAGCAGCTTGATCGGGAGGGCCCTGGAGACCCAGTACTTC
cdr3_aa: CASSLIGRALETQYF

v_call: TRBV11-2
d_call: NA
clone_size: NA
j_call: TRBJ1-4
cdr3_nt: TGTGCCAGCAGCTCCCCAGGAAAACTGTTTTTT
cdr3_aa: CASSSPGKLFF

v_call: TRBV9
d_call: NA
clone_size: NA
j_call: TRBJ2-7
cdr3_nt: TGTGCCAGCGGCCCCGGGGATAATTTCTACGAGCAGTACTTC
cdr3_aa: CASGPGDNFYEQYF

v_call: TRBV6-5
d_call: NA
clone_size: NA
j_call: TRBJ2-7
cdr3_nt: TGTGCCAGCAGTTACTCGGAAGGCAGCTCCTACGAGCAGTACTTC
cdr3_aa: CASSYSEGSSYEQYF

v_call: TRBV19
d_call: TRBD2
clone_size: NA
j_call: TRBJ2-3
cdr3_nt: TGTGCCAGTAGTATCGGTACTAGCGGGAGAGGTGATACGCAGTATTTT
cdr3_aa: CASSIGTSGRGDTQYF

v_call: TRBV5-1
d_call: NA
clone_size: NA
j_call: TRBJ2-1
cdr3_nt: TGCGCCAGCAGCTTGACAGGGTGGGAAAATGAGCAGTTCTTC
cdr3_aa: CASSLTGWENEQFF

v_call: TRBV5-6
d_call: NA
clone_size: once
j_call: TRBJ2-7
cdr3_nt: TGTGCCAGCAGCTTGGGTAAGAGGGAGCAGTACTTC
cdr3_aa: CASSLGKREQYF

v_call: TRBV9
d_call: TRBD1
clone_size: once
j_call: TRBJ2-5
cdr3_nt: TGTGCCAGCAGCCCTACCAGGGGGACGATGTACGAGACCCAGTACTTC
cdr3_aa: CASSPTRGTMYETQYF

v_call: TRBV4-2
d_call: NA
clone_size: few
j_call: TRBJ2-7
cdr3_nt: TGTGCCAGCAGCCAAGAAGAAGAACCAGTCCCCTACGAGCAGTACTTC
cdr3_aa: CASSQEEEPVPYEQYF

v_call: TRBV25-1
d_call: TRBD1
clone_size: NA
j_call: TRBJ1-2
cdr3_nt: TGTGCCAGCAGTGACAGGGGGGATGGCTACACCTTC
cdr3_aa: CASSDRGDGYTF